This T cell receptor (beta chain) was recovered during a study of blood T cell repertoires in COVID-19. Study-level information: There were acute and convalescent COVID-19 samples, and they came from the United States, Italy and Spain. T cells, B-cell-depleted T cells, or PBMCs provided the cDNA or gDNA that served as material.

Germline V gene sequence: CDR1 MNHEY, CDR2 SVGAGI. V shed 4 bases and J 0 bases; nucleotides not matched to a gene: 5. CDR3 length: 16 amino acids. Original handling: By means of reference gene primer amplification, nucleated cell counts were estimated. The protocol was immunoSEQ multiplex PCR, while the TCRdb copy is restricted to in-frame clones and leaves out a portion. V, J and clone size reflect that table, while D and trimming were determined from the DNA. Of under 200,000 clones in the sample, 90% were seen once. The chain carries TRBV6-5 and TRBJ1-3, with TRBD1 identical over 8 bases. The sequence was obtained from a man aged 50 or older with acute or convalescent COVID-19. The sample consisted of peripheral blood. The CDR3 here is CASSWDRRGSGNTIYF. Here the CDR3 DNA reads TGTGCCAGCAGTTGGGACAGGAGGGGCTCTGGAAACACCATATATTTT.